Following are 25 T cell receptor beta chains from one sample sequenced in a study of response to subunit inactivated influenza vaccine. TCRdb analysed the RT-PCR reads with MiXCR anew, one entry per CDR3 protein. The table lists around 540,000 distinct CDR3 sequences, approximately 12% of them singletons. The specimen comprised PBMCs from blood, sampled on the day of vaccination. These receptor sequences come from a man aged 50 to 59 who received an inactivated influenza vaccine.

J is TRBJ1-5 and V is TRBV27; D is unresolved. The V gene's germline CDR1 is MNHEY and CDR2 SMNVEV (reference sequence). The V gene lost 5 bases and the J gene lost 5 bases, with 13 bases spanning the gap. The CDR3 has 14 residues. This chain's CDR3 is CASSTTGFYQPQHF. CDR3 DNA sequence: TGTGCCAGCAGTACCACCGGGTTCTATCAGCCCCAGCATTTT.

This clonotype came up many times. The chain is built from TRBV4-1 and TRBJ2-2; D not resolved. The CDR3 length is 14 residues. V dropped 3 bases and J dropped 6 bases, with 11 bases sitting between them. Germline CDR1 MGHRA, CDR2 YSYEKL. The CDR3 sequence is CASSQNLAPGELFF. The DNA of the CDR3 is TGCGCCAGCAGCCAGAACCTTGCCCCCGGGGAGCTGTTTTTT.

V and J are TRBV20-1 and TRBJ2-1; possibly TRBD2 for D (6 bases). Per germline, CDR1 DFQATT and CDR2 SNEGSKA (reference sequence). The CDR3 consists of 12 residues. CDR3 coding DNA: TGCAGGGCAAGACTAGCCTACAATGAGCAGTTCTTC. Amino acid sequence: CRARLAYNEQFF.

This clonotype has only a few counts. The chain combines TRBV29-1 with TRBJ2-5; maybe TRBD1 (6 bases). Trimming took 1 base from V and 5 from J, leaving 32 bases between them. CDR1 is SQVTM and CDR2 is ANQGSEA in the germline V gene. This CDR3 region has 20 residues. As DNA, the CDR3 is TGCAGCGTTGAAGGCGCGGCGAGGACAGTCGGTTTATTAGCACGTGAGACCCAGTACTTC. It yields the protein CSVEGAARTVGLLARETQYF.

There are a few counts of this clonotype. The J gene is TRBJ2-5, the V gene TRBV5-1; the D is unclear. Germline V gives CDR1 SGHRS, CDR2 YFSETQ. CDR3 length: 16 residues. V lost 0 bases, J lost 1 base, and 13 bases lay in between. The CDR3 reads CASSLAEVVGQETQYF. The CDR3 coding sequence is TGCGCCAGCAGCTTGGCCGAGGTTGTTGGCCAAGAGACCCAGTACTTC.

This clonotype has a handful of counts. This chain connects TRBV11-2 to TRBJ1-1; possible D gene TRBD1, 6 bases. Germline V gene sequence: CDR1 SGHAT, CDR2 FQNNGV. V lost 5 bases and J lost 0, with 19 bases in between. The CDR3 covers 17 residues. The CDR3: CASSVDQGRGMNTEAFF. DNA of the CDR3: TGTGCCAGCAGCGTCGACCAGGGGAGGGGGATGAACACTGAAGCTTTCTTT.

The gene calls are TRBV15 and TRBJ2-3, with 9 bases matching TRBD2. V dropped 9 bases and J dropped 5; count of bases not matched to a gene: 12. This CDR3 is 15 amino acids long. From germline, CDR1 is LNHNV and CDR2 YYDKDF (reference sequence). The CDR3 DNA is TGTGCCACAGATAGCGGGAGTGGGGGTGAAGATACGCAGTATTTT. Its protein is CATDSGSGGEDTQYF.

The sample holds a few counts of this clonotype. Possible read error: a much larger clone is one base away. The rearrangement uses TRBV2 and TRBJ2-3; either TRBD1 or TRBD2 may fit D (5 bases each). The CDR3 is made up of 13 amino acids. The germline V gene has CDR1 SNHLY and CDR2 FYNNEI. V lost 7 bases and J lost 2, with 10 bases in between. In DNA, the CDR3 is TGTGCCAGCACCCGGGACCCCACAGATACGCAGTATTTT. Amino acid sequence: CASTRDPTDTQYF.

This clonotype has a handful of counts. This rearrangement joins TRBV30 to TRBJ2-1; D may be TRBD2 (5 bases). V was cut by 1 base and J by 4 bases, with 8 bases left in between. Germline CDR1 GTSNPN, CDR2 SVGIG (reference sequence). CDR3 length: 13 amino acids. Here the CDR3 DNA reads TGTGCCTGGAGTGCTACGGGATACAATGAGCAGTTCTTC. Translated, it gives CAWSATGYNEQFF.

This clonotype was found many times. The chain combines TRBV12-3 or TRBV12-4 with TRBJ1-5; the match to TRBD1 covers 7 bases. The CDR3 consists of 13 residues. V shed 5 bases and J 9 bases; nucleotides not matched to a gene: 7. The CDR3 DNA reads TGTGCCAGCAGTAGACAGGGCTCGGCGCCCCAGCATTTT. Translated, it gives CASSRQGSAPQHF.

A few counts support this clonotype. The chain couples TRBV4-3 to TRBJ2-2; TRBD2 matches at 8 bases. Germline CDR1 and CDR2: LGHNA and YSLEER. CDR3 length: 17 residues. Unmatched junction bases numbered 7, after V lost 4 bases and J lost 0 bases. CDR3 sequence (DNA): TGCGCCAGCAGCCGATTCCCGGGACTAGCGAACACCGGGGAGCTGTTTTTT. Encoded protein: CASSRFPGLANTGELFF.

This clonotype came up many times. This chain links TRBV9 with TRBJ1-3; no reliable D call. The V gene lost 1 base and the J gene lost 0 bases, with 8 bases spanning the gap. Germline V gene lookup returns CDR1 SGDLS and CDR2 YYNGEE. This CDR3 is 15 amino acids long. Here the CDR3 reads CASSVSGVSGNTIYF. The CDR3 bases are TGTGCCAGCAGCGTATCGGGAGTCTCTGGAAACACCATATATTTT.

This clonotype was seen more than once but under ten times. The chain carries TRBV20-1 and TRBJ1-5; D possibly corresponds to TRBD1 (6 bases). CDR1 and CDR2 from the germline V gene are DFQATT and SNEGSKA (reference sequence). Trimming took 0 bases from V and 2 from J, leaving 14 bases between them. The CDR3 has 16 residues. The CDR3 region is CSARDRYRAGNQPQHF. CDR3 nucleotide sequence: TGCAGTGCTAGAGATAGGTACAGGGCTGGCAATCAGCCCCAGCATTTT.

The chain recombines TRBV5-1 with TRBJ1-1, with TRBD1 matching 9 bases. V lost 0 bases and J lost 0; bases outside the gene matches: 6. CDR3 length: 17 amino acids. Germline CDR1 and CDR2: SGHRS and YFSETQ. The CDR3 loop is CASSLGTGVTMNTEAFF. CDR3 DNA sequence: TGCGCCAGCAGCTTGGGGACAGGGGTTACCATGAACACTGAAGCTTTCTTT.

This chain connects TRBV29-1 to TRBJ2-5, with D tentatively TRBD1 or TRBD2 (5 bases each). V was pared by 3 bases and J by 5 bases, with 10 bases between. CDR3 length: 12 amino acids. Germline V lookup: CDR1 SQVTM, CDR2 ANQGSEA. The CDR3 region is CSVDGDPETQYF. The CDR3 DNA follows: TGCAGCGTTGACGGGGACCCGGAGACCCAGTACTTC.

In its sample, this clonotype was seen a few times. The gene calls are TRBV4-1 and TRBJ2-7; 8 nucleotides align to TRBD1. From germline, CDR1 is MGHRA and CDR2 YSYEKL. The CDR3 consists of 15 residues. The trim removed 6 bases at V and 4 bases at J, leaving 11 bases unmatched. The CDR3 spells CASSPSSGQGYEQYF. As DNA, the CDR3 is TGCGCCAGCAGTCCTAGCTCCGGACAGGGTTACGAGCAGTACTTC.

There are a few counts of this clonotype. The CDR3 bases are TGCGCCAGCAGCTATGTGGACAGGGGGGGAACTGAGCAGTTCTTC. Its protein is CASSYVDRGGTEQFF. The rearrangement links TRBV5-1 to TRBJ2-1; 10 bases fit TRBD1. This CDR3 is 15 amino acids long. The V gene's germline CDR1 is SGHRS and CDR2 YFSETQ. Trimming removed 3 bases from V and 9 bases from J; junction bases left unmatched: 9.

In this sample, this clonotype turned up many times. This sequence joins TRBV15 and TRBJ2-6, with D possibly matching TRBD1 (5 bases). There are 16 residues in the CDR3. Trimming stripped 1 base from V and 0 bases from J, with 7 bases between. Germline V gene lookup returns CDR1 LNHNV and CDR2 YYDKDF (reference sequence). The CDR3 DNA reads TGTGCCACCAGCAGAGTGGACAACTCTGGGGCCAACGTCCTGACTTTC. Translated: CATSRVDNSGANVLTF.

This clonotype was observed many times. This chain links TRBV20-1 with TRBJ2-1, with 9 positions matching TRBD1. This CDR3 contains 14 residues. Germline lookup yields CDR1 DFQATT and CDR2 SNEGSKA (reference sequence). The trim removed 5 bases at V and 4 bases at J, leaving 6 bases unmatched. The CDR3 DNA follows: TGCAGTGCTGATCCGGGACAGGGTTACAATGAGCAGTTCTTC. It translates to CSADPGQGYNEQFF.

The gene calls are TRBV15 and TRBJ2-2; D is undetermined. V was clipped by 0 bases and J by 6 bases, with 11 bases between them. CDR1 is LNHNV and CDR2 is YYDKDF in the germline V gene (reference sequence). The CDR3 loop spans 15 amino acids. The CDR3 reads CATSRDLLSAGELFF. The CDR3 nucleotides are TGTGCCACCAGCAGAGATCTGCTGAGCGCCGGGGAGCTGTTTTTT.

This clonotype was seen only a few times. V usage is TRBV20-1 and J usage is TRBJ2-1, with D possibly matching TRBD1 (6 bases). Looked up from germline, CDR1 is DFQATT and CDR2 is SNEGSKA (reference sequence). The CDR3 extends over 14 amino acids. Trimming stripped 6 bases from V and 2 bases from J, with 14 bases between. CDR3 in amino acids: CSATTGSAYNEQFF. CDR3 bases: TGCAGTGCCACCACAGGGAGTGCCTACAATGAGCAGTTCTTC.

In regard to this clonotype: Just one base apart from a much larger clone, this may be a read error. This chain joins TRBV12-3 or TRBV12-4 and TRBJ2-3; 8 bases are shared with TRBD2. Losses at the gene ends were 6 bases for V and 5 bases for J; bases not matched to a gene: 10. CDR3 length: 15 amino acids. The CDR3 DNA is TGTGCCAGCAGGTTCGCGGGGGGTGCCCAAGATACGCAGTATTTT. It translates to CASRFAGGAQDTQYF.

This clonotype turned up a few times. The chain is built from TRBV24-1 and TRBJ2-3, with TRBD1 identical over 8 bases. CDR1 and CDR2 from the germline V gene are KGHDR and SFDVKD. Losses at the gene ends were 9 bases for V and 4 bases for J; bases not matched to a gene: 8. CDR3 length equals 14 residues. CDR3 nucleotides: TGTGCCACCGAGAGCGGACAGGGACCAGATACGCAGTATTTT. Amino acid sequence: CATESGQGPDTQYF.

This clonotype was seen many times. V gene TRBV12-3 or TRBV12-4 combines with J gene TRBJ2-7; 7 nucleotides line up with TRBD1. This CDR3 is 13 amino acids long. Germline trimming cut 5 bases from V and 7 bases from J; bases unmatched to any gene: 8. The CDR3 nucleotides are TGTGCCAGCAGTCTAGACAGGGTAGAAGAGCAGTACTTC. Its translation: CASSLDRVEEQYF.

This clonotype has ten or more counts. V is TRBV20-1 and J is TRBJ1-4; D uncertain. Germline V gene data show CDR1 as DFQATT and CDR2 as SNEGSKA (reference sequence). V gave up 5 bases and J gave up 0 bases, with 13 bases separating them. The CDR3 is 15 amino acids. DNA for the CDR3: TGCAGTGCTGGGGATGGGGTTGCAACTAATGAAAAACTGTTTTTT. It is translated as CSAGDGVATNEKLFF.